This TCR beta chain appears in the sequencing data of a study of blood T cells in healthy people across ages. Sample-barcoded 5' priming and a J-beta primer mix drove a second PCR of roughly 6 to 12 cycles. TCRdb re-derived calls from the 5' RACE reads in MiXCR, one entry per CDR3 protein. There are approximately 800,000 distinct CDR3 sequences in the sample; 25% occur only once, and 3.7% lies in the top ten. Per germline, CDR1 SGHDN and CDR2 FVKESK. The CDR3 is made up of 13 amino acids. Peripheral blood, about 9.3 milliliters per donor, was collected. Separately, the same data were catalogued under a study of T cells of mothers and their children. Per that paper: It was related mother-child pairs that showed slightly higher overlap than unrelated pairs, without reaching significance.

Sequencing used blood. This TCR was sampled from a boy younger than 18 in good health. The chain combines TRBV14 with TRBJ2-7; D remains unclear. The end of the DNA aligns better with TRBJ2-5, so the J call may be wrong. The CDR3 loop reads CASSQVQQETQYF. For the CDR3, the DNA is TGTGCCAGCAGCCAAGTCCAACAAGAGACCCAGTACTTC.